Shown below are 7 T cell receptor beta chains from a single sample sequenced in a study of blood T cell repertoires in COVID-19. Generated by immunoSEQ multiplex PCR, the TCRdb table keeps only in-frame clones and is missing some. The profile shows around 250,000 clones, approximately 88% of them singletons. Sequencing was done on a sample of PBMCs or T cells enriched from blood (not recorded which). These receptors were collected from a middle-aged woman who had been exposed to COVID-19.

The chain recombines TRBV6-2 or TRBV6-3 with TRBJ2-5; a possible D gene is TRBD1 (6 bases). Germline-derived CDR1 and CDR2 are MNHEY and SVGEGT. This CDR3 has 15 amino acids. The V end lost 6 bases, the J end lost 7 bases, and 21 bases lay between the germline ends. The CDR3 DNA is TGTGCCAGCAGCACAGGGTTGGTGGTTTACGGGACCCAGTACTTC. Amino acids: CASSTGLVVYGTQYF.

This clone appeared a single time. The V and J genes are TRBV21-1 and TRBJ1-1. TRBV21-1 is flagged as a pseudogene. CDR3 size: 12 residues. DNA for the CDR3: TGTGCCAGCAGCAAAGCCCACTGTGTAGCTTTCTTT. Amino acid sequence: CASSKAHCVAFF.

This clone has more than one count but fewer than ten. The CDR3 loop is CASSLGLAGPDTQYF. The CDR3 DNA is TGTGCCAGCAGCTTAGGGCTAGCGGGACCAGATACGCAGTATTTT. The chain couples TRBV7-3 to TRBJ2-3, with TRBD2 identical over 9 bases. V trimming: 2 bases; J trimming: 4 bases; junction bases outside the gene matches: 4. The germline gives CDR1 SGHTA, CDR2 FQGTGA. The CDR3 is made up of 15 amino acids.

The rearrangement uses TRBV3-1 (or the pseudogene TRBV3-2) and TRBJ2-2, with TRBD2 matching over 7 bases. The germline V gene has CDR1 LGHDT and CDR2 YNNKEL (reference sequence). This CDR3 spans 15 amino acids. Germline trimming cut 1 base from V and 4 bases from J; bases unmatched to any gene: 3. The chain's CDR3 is CASSQGGGLTGELFF. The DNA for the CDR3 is TGTGCCAGCAGCCAAGGGGGAGGGCTCACCGGGGAGCTGTTTTTT.

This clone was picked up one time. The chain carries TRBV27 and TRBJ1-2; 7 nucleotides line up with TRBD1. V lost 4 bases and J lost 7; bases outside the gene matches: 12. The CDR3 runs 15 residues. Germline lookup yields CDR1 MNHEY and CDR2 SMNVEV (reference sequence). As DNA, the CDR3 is TGTGCCAGCAGTTCATACGGGACAGCCGACGCTGGCTACACCTTC. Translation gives CASSSYGTADAGYTF.

In DNA, the CDR3 is TGCGCCAGCAGCCAAGATTGGGCCCAGGGGAGTAGCTACACCTTC. As protein: CASSQDWAQGSSYTF. The chain is built from TRBV4-1 and TRBJ1-2, with TRBD1 as a possible D gene (6 bases). Germline V gene data show CDR1 as MGHRA and CDR2 as YSYEKL. The ends were cut back, 0 bases at V and 9 bases at J, with 17 bases in the middle. The CDR3 totals 15 residues.

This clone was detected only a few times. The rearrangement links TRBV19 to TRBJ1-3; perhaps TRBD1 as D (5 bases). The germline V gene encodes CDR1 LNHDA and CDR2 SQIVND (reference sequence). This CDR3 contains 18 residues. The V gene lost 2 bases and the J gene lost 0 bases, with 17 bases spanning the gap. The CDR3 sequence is CASSIRAGPYNSGNTIYF. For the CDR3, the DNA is TGTGCCAGTAGTATACGAGCAGGGCCCTATAACTCTGGAAACACCATATATTTT.